This TCR beta chain was observed in a study of CXCR3-negative and CXCR3-positive naive CD8 T cells. Study-level background: Per library, roughly 1.6 +/- 0.3 million reads; 130 million to 150 million TRB reads overall. Study findings and constraints: When CXCR3-positive naive cells were set against CXCR3-negative naive cells, the former had more hydrophobic TRB CDR3s. For naive cells, CXCR3-negative and CXCR3-positive subsets had similar TRBV-TRBJ usage; for memory cells, usage differed.

Of note for this clonotype: The antigen remains undetermined.

CDR3 length equals 14 residues. From germline, CDR1 is LNHNV and CDR2 YYDKDF (reference sequence). In preparing the TRB cDNA libraries, 5' RACE with UMI labels was used. TCRdb re-called the 5' RACE reads and catalogs CDR3 proteins one per entry, DNA excluded. The sample has some 110,000 distinct CDR3 sequences. Naive CD8+ T lymphocytes were specified as CD45RO-CCR7+CD27+CD95-. This chain connects TRBV15 to TRBJ2-7; TCRdb picks TRBD1, but there is no DNA to check that call. The clonotype was recovered from a human donor in good health. Some clones in this sample may be carry-over from other donors' samples. Sequencing was carried out using naive CXCR3+ CD8+ T cells from blood. Subset described: CD45RO-CCR7+CD27+CD95- naive CD8+ T cells expressing CXCR3 (TNR3+). The CDR3 loop is CATSGADRTYEQYF.